The 24 T cell receptor beta chains listed next were all sequenced from one sample in a study of T cell responses to AZD1222 COVID-19 vaccine. Sequenced by immunoSEQ multiplex PCR; TCRdb stores in-frame clones only, minus some. The table shows more than 95,000 clones, with around 91% occurring only once. The sample consisted of peripheral blood, taken on day 0 of MenACWY control vaccination. These receptors came from an adult in good health.

CDR3 region: CASSFERQGAIGYTF. CDR3 bases: TGTGCCAGCAGCTTCGAAAGACAGGGGGCAATTGGCTACACCTTC. This chain links TRBV5-4 with TRBJ1-2; 10 bases agree with TRBD1. Trimming took 2 bases from V and 7 from J; bases not matched to a gene: 8. The CDR3 has 15 residues. Germline CDR1 is SGHNT and CDR2 is YYREEE (reference sequence).

DNA of the CDR3: TGTGCCAGCAGCTCTGCAGGGCTTTTCTCCTACAATGAGCAGTTCTTC. Translated, it gives CASSSAGLFSYNEQFF. This chain links TRBV7-9 with TRBJ2-1; the D gene is possibly TRBD1 (5 bases). This CDR3 is built from 16 residues. CDR1 is SEHNR and CDR2 is FQNEAQ in the germline V gene (reference sequence). V was shortened by 4 bases and J by 0 bases, with 13 bases between the two germline ends.

The CDR3, as DNA: TGTGCCAGCAGTGAATCTACCTACAATGAGCAGTTCTTC. It translates to CASSESTYNEQFF. The chain carries TRBV6-1 and TRBJ2-1; D is ambiguous. Between the trimmed V and J ends, which lost 2 bases and 2 bases, there was a span of 4 bases. CDR1 is MNHNS, CDR2 SASEGT, per germline. This CDR3 region has 13 residues.

The chain joins TRBV3-1 (or the pseudogene TRBV3-2) to TRBJ2-7, with TRBD1 as a possible D gene (6 bases). Germline-derived CDR1 and CDR2 are LGHDT and YNNKEL (reference sequence). V gave up 0 bases and J gave up 3 bases, with 15 bases separating them. The CDR3 sequence is 16 residues long. CDR3 nucleotide sequence: TGTGCCAGCAGCCAAGATTCCCAGGACAGCTTCTACGAGCAGTACGTC. Amino acids: CASSQDSQDSFYEQYV.

This clone showed up just a few times. V usage is TRBV11-2 and J usage is TRBJ1-1; no clear D. Deletions cut 5 bases from V and 6 bases from J, with 16 bases between. The CDR3 is made up of 14 amino acids. Germline CDR1 SGHAT, CDR2 FQNNGV. In nucleotides, the CDR3 is TGTGCCAGCAGCCCTAGACAAGTAGCGCCTGAAGCTTTCTTT. Protein: CASSPRQVAPEAFF.

This clone was found a few times. The chain uses TRBV15 and TRBJ1-5; D uncertain. V lost 0 bases and J lost 0, with 12 bases in between. The CDR3 length is 17 residues. Germline CDR1 LNHNV, CDR2 YYDKDF (reference sequence). Here the CDR3 reads CATSRDPTALSNQPQHF. CDR3 nucleotides: TGTGCCACCAGCAGAGATCCCACCGCTCTTAGCAATCAGCCCCAGCATTTT.

The chain has TRBV9 and TRBJ1-1; D ambiguous. This CDR3 comprises 14 residues. Germline loops: CDR1 SGDLS, CDR2 YYNGEE. V was shortened by 6 bases and J by 0 bases, with 12 bases between the two germline ends. Written as DNA, the CDR3 is TGTGCCAGCACCACAGATATTCTGAACACTGAAGCTTTCTTT. Amino acids: CASTTDILNTEAFF.

The J gene is TRBJ2-1, the V gene TRBV9, with a weak D call TRBD2 (6 bases). This CDR3 is built from 15 residues. Germline CDR1 and CDR2: SGDLS and YYNGEE. V shed 0 bases and J shed 3 bases, with 10 bases lying between them. CDR3 nucleotide sequence: TGTGCCAGCAGCGTAGCGGGAGATCGCTACAATGAGCAGTTCTTC. Translation: CASSVAGDRYNEQFF.

The chain couples TRBV2 to TRBJ1-6; 9 nucleotides match TRBD1. Germline V CDR1 and CDR2: SNHLY, FYNNEI. The V gene end was trimmed by 8 bases and the J gene end by 9 bases; junction bases not matched to a gene: 8. The length of the CDR3 is 14 residues. The CDR3 sequence: CASRVDRGGSPLHF. CDR3 nucleotide sequence: TGTGCCAGCCGGGTCGACAGGGGGGGTTCACCCCTCCACTTT.

The count of this clone is one. The rearrangement links TRBV20-1 to TRBJ2-5, with a possible D match to TRBD1 (6 bases). The CDR3 loop spans 13 amino acids. V lost 6 bases and J lost 5, with 16 bases in between. Germline loops: CDR1 DFQATT, CDR2 SNEGSKA (reference sequence). CDR3 DNA sequence: TGCAGTGCCAGTAACGCAGGGGTCGAGACCCAGTACTTC. As protein: CSASNAGVETQYF.

V is TRBV10-3 and J is TRBJ1-3; maybe TRBD1 (5 bases). CDR1 is ENHRY, CDR2 SYGVKD, per germline. There are 13 residues in the CDR3. V gave up 6 bases and J gave up 4 bases, with 10 bases separating them. The CDR3: CAIRDSSGNTIYF. Written as DNA, the CDR3 is TGTGCCATCAGAGACAGTTCAGGAAACACCATATATTTT.

This chain links TRBV4-3 with TRBJ2-5; D is perhaps TRBD1 (6 bases). Germline V gene data show CDR1 as LGHNA and CDR2 as YSLEER. CDR3 size: 16 residues. Trimming removed 0 bases at V and 3 bases at J, with 14 bases between. CDR3 nucleotides: TGCGCCAGCAGCCAAGATTACTCCAGGGGTGAAGAGACCCAGTACTTC. Residues: CASSQDYSRGEETQYF.

The rearrangement links TRBV5-1 to TRBJ2-1; TRBD2 matches at 10 bases. The CDR3 has 16 amino acids. Trimming cost V 5 bases and J 0 bases; bases outside gene matches: 5. Germline CDR1 and CDR2: SGHRS and YFSETQ. CDR3 bases: TGCGCCAGCAGTTCTAGCGGGAGTCTCTCCTACAATGAGCAGTTCTTC. Protein product: CASSSSGSLSYNEQFF.

This clone showed up just once. V gene TRBV29-1 combines with J gene TRBJ1-1, with TRBD1 as a possible D gene (6 bases). Germline assignment: CDR1 SQVTM and CDR2 ANQGSEA. The germline V and J ends were trimmed by 4 bases and 4 bases, with 22 bases remaining between them. The CDR3 extends over 16 amino acids. The chain's CDR3 is CSVAVRGPISGTEAFF. The CDR3 region has the DNA TGCAGCGTTGCTGTCCGGGGGCCAATCTCTGGCACTGAAGCTTTCTTT.

V is TRBV27 and J is TRBJ1-5; 12 nucleotides align to TRBD1. The J segment lost 2 bases and the V segment lost 6 bases, leaving 2 bases of the junction unmatched. This CDR3 contains 15 residues. CDR1 and CDR2 (germline): MNHEY, SMNVEV (reference sequence). The CDR3 DNA is TGTGCCAGCAGGGGACAGGGGGCCGGCAATCAGCCCCAGCATTTT. Translation: CASRGQGAGNQPQHF.

The chain recombines TRBV2 with TRBJ1-6; D uncertain. There are 15 residues in the CDR3. The germline CDR1 and CDR2 sequences are SNHLY and FYNNEI. V was clipped by 6 bases and J by 3 bases, with 12 bases between them. The CDR3 loop reads CASRGRVNYNSPLHF. The CDR3 coding sequence is TGTGCCAGCAGGGGAAGGGTGAACTATAATTCACCCCTCCACTTT.

The genes are TRBV7-3 and TRBJ2-1, with 7 bases lining up with TRBD1. CDR3 length equals 15 residues. Germline trimming cut 5 bases from V and 4 bases from J; bases unmatched to any gene: 8. CDR1 is SGHTA, CDR2 FQGTGA, per germline. CDR3 sequence reads: CASSHPGQSYNEQFF. The CDR3 DNA follows: TGTGCCAGCAGCCACCCGGGACAGTCTTACAATGAGCAGTTCTTC. The full variable domain, its missing parts supplied by reference TRBV7-3 and TRBJ2-1, is GAGVSQTPSNKVTEKGKYVELRCDPISGHTALYWYRQSLGQGPEFLIYFQGTGAADDSGLPNDRFFAVRPEGSVSTLKIQRTERGDSAVYLCASSHPGQSYNEQFFGPGTRLTVL.

The gene calls are TRBV28 and TRBJ2-6; TRBD2 matches 8 bases. Germline V gives CDR1 MDHEN, CDR2 SYDVKM. The CDR3 is 20 amino acids. Trimming cost V 5 bases and J 0 bases; bases outside gene matches: 15. Written as DNA, the CDR3 is TGTGCCAGCAGTCCCTCCTCCCCCGGGACTAGAGACTCTGGGGCCAACGTCCTGACTTTC. This translates into CASSPSSPGTRDSGANVLTF.

The J gene is TRBJ2-1, the V gene TRBV19; 9 bases fit TRBD2. Germline lookup yields CDR1 LNHDA and CDR2 SQIVND (reference sequence). The J segment lost 7 bases and the V segment lost 2 bases, leaving 9 bases of the junction unmatched. The CDR3 totals 16 residues. CDR3 loop: CASSISSGLAGNEQFF. CDR3 nucleotides: TGTGCCAGTAGTATATCCTCCGGCCTAGCGGGAAATGAGCAGTTCTTC.

The genes are TRBV18 and TRBJ1-5, with 8 bases identical to TRBD1. The germline V gene encodes CDR1 KGHSH and CDR2 LQKENI. Losses at the gene ends were 2 bases for V and 6 bases for J; bases not matched to a gene: 9. This CDR3 spans 16 amino acids. The CDR3 DNA reads TGTGCCAGCTCACCAACGGCAGGGGGCAGCGGTCAGCCCCAGCATTTT. This codes for CASSPTAGGSGQPQHF.

The chain employs TRBV7-8 and TRBJ2-5; D is uncertain. Looked up from germline, CDR1 is SGHVS and CDR2 is FQNEAQ. The ends were cut back, 3 bases at V and 1 base at J, with 12 bases in the middle. This CDR3 is 15 amino acids long. The CDR3 DNA is TGTGCCAGCAGCTTTCGTCGACAAAGCCAAGAGACCCAGTACTTC. It encodes CASSFRRQSQETQYF.

The gene calls are TRBV4-2 and TRBJ1-4, with D unresolved. The V end lost 0 bases, the J end lost 9 bases, and 14 bases lay between the germline ends. CDR3 size: 15 residues. CDR1 LGHNA and CDR2 YNFKEQ come from the germline V gene. The CDR3 spells CASSQERKGTQKLFF. The CDR3 DNA sequence: TGTGCCAGCAGCCAAGAAAGAAAAGGAACTCAAAAACTGTTTTTT.

The V and J genes are TRBV6-4 and TRBJ1-3, with D unresolved. The V end was cut by 7 bases, the J end by 0 bases, with 16 bases between. Germline V gene lookup returns CDR1 MRHNA and CDR2 SNTAGT. This CDR3 is built from 16 residues. The CDR3 is CASIPEGRYSGNTIYF. CDR3 DNA sequence: TGTGCCAGCATCCCGGAGGGAAGATACTCTGGAAACACCATATATTTT.

In DNA form, the CDR3 reads TGTGCCAGCAGGGGCAGGGGGCGAGTCTATGGCTACACCTTC. Its translation is CASRGRGRVYGYTF. The rearrangement joins TRBV2 to TRBJ1-2; 8 bases are a match to TRBD1. CDR1 is SNHLY and CDR2 is FYNNEI in the germline V gene. V was clipped by 6 bases and J by 4 bases; unmatched bases: 7. The CDR3 sequence is 14 residues long. The whole variable domain, filled in from reference TRBV2 and TRBJ1-2, reads EPEVTQTPSHQVTQMGQEVILRCVPISNHLYFYWYRQILGQKVEFLVSFYNNEISEKSEIFDDQFSVERPDGSNFTLKIRSTKLEDSAMYFCASRGRGRVYGYTFGSGTRLTVV.